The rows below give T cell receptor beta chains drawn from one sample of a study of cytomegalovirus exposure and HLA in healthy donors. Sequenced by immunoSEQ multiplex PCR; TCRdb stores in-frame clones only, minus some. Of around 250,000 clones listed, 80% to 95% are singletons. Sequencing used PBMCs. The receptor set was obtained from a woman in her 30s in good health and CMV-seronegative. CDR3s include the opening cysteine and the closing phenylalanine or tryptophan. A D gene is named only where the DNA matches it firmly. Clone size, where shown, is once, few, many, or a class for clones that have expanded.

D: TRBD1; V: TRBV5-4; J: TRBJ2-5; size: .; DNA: TGTGCCAGCAGCTCTGGACAGGGTGGATCGGAGACCCAGTACTTC; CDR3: CASSSGQGGSETQYF
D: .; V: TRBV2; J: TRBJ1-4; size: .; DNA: TGTGCCAGCAGTGGGGGGCAGGGCTTCGAAAAACTGTTTTTT; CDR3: CASSGGQGFEKLFF
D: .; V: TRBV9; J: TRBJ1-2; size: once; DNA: TGTGCCAGCAGCAGTACCGGGGTAGGCTACACCTTC; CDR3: CASSSTGVGYTF
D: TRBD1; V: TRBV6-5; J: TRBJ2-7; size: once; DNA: TGTGCCAGCAGTTACGCGACAGGGAGCTACGAGCAGTACTTC; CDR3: CASSYATGSYEQYF
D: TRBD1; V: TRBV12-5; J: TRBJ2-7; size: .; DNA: TGTGCTAGTGCAGGGGGATTGGGGCAGTACTTC; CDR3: CASAGGLGQYF
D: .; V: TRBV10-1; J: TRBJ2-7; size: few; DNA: TGCGCCAGCAGTGGTAGGAACTCCTACGAGCAGTACTTC; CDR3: CASSGRNSYEQYF
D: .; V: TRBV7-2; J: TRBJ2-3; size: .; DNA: TGTGCCAGCAGCTTAGAGACGTACACAGATACGCAGTATTTT; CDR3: CASSLETYTDTQYF
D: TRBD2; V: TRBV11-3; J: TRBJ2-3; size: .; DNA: TGTGCCAGCAGCACGCGGACTAGCGGGGTCGGCACAGATACGCAGTATTTT; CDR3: CASSTRTSGVGTDTQYF
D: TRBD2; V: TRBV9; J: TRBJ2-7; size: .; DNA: TGTGCCAGCAGCGTATATGCTTTCGGCGGGAGGGAGTACGAGCAGTACTTC; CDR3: CASSVYAFGGREYEQYF
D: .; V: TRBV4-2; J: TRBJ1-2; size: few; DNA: TGTGCCAGCAGCCAAGAAGGAGGGACGTATAACTATGGCTACACCTTC; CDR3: CASSQEGGTYNYGYTF
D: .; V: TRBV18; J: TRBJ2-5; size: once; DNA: TGTGCCAGCTCACCGTCCGGGACACTCGTCCAAGAGACCCAGTACTTC; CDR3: CASSPSGTLVQETQYF
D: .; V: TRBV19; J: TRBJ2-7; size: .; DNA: TGTGCCAGTAGTATAACGGGCGGGTCCTACGAGCAGTACTTC; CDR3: CASSITGGSYEQYF
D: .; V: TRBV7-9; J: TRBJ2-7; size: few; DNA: TGTGCCAGCAGCGCCGGTGGGGAGCAGTACTTC; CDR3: CASSAGGEQYF
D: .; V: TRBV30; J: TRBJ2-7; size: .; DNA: TGTGCCTGGACCAGGGTAGCCTACGAGCAGTATTTC; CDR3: CAWTRVAYEQYF
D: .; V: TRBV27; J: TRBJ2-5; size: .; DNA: TGTGCCAGCCGTTCAGTCTGGGAGACCCAGTACTTC; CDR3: CASRSVWETQYF
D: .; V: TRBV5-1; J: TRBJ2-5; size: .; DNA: TGCGCCAGCGGTCTGGCGGAGTATAGTGAACTACACGAGACCCAGTACTTC; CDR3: CASGLAEYSELHETQYF
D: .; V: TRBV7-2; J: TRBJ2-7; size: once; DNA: TGTGCCAGCAGCTTAGACGGACAACAACTCTACGAGCAGTACTTC; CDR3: CASSLDGQQLYEQYF
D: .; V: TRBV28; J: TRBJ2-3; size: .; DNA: TGTGCCAGCAGTTTATGGGGGGGAGCAGCCGATACGCAGTATTTT; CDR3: CASSLWGGAADTQYF
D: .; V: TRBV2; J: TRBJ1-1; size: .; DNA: TGTGCCAGCAGACAACAGGGATTGAGGAACACTGAAGCTTTCTTT; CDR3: CASRQQGLRNTEAFF
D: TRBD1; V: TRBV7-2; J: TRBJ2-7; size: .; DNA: TGTGCCAGCAGCCAACAGGGGCTCGGATCCTACGAGCAGTACTTC; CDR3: CASSQQGLGSYEQYF
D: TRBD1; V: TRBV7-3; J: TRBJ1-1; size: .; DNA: TGTGCCAGTTCGACAGGGCCGAACACTGAAGCTTTCTTT; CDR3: CASSTGPNTEAFF
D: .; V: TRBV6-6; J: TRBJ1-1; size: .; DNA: TGTGCCAGCAGTCCGCCCGGGCCGGAAGAAGCTTTCTTT; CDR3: CASSPPGPEEAFF
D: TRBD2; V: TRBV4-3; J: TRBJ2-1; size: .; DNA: TGCGCCAGCAGCCCGAGCGGGAGCTCCTACAATGAGCAGTTCTTC; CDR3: CASSPSGSSYNEQFF
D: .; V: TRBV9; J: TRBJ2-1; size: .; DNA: TGTGCCAGCAGCCACTCACGCGAAGGGTTCACTTCTCCCTCCTACAATGAGCAGTTCTTC; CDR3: CASSHSREGFTSPSYNEQFF
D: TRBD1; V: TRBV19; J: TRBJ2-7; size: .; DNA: TGTGCCAGTAGTCGTCCCGGGACAGGGAACGAGCAGTACTTC; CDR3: CASSRPGTGNEQYF
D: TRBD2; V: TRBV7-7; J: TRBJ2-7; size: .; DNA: TGTGCCAGCAGCCTAGCGGGAGGGTACGAGCAGTACTTC; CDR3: CASSLAGGYEQYF
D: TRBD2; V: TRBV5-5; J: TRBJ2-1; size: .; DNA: TGTGCCAGCCAACGGTCTAGCGGTGACTACAATGAGCAGTTCTTC; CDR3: CASQRSSGDYNEQFF
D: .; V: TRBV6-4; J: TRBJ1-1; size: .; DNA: TGTGCCAGCAGTGGGACGCTGGAGGGGAGGGGCACTGAAGCTTTCTTT; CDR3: CASSGTLEGRGTEAFF
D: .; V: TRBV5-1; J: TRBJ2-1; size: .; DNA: TGCGCCAGCAGCTTGAACGGGGAACTCTCCTACAATGAGCAGTTCTTC; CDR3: CASSLNGELSYNEQFF
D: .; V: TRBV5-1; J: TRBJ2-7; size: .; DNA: TGCGCCAGCAGCTTGTATCCAGGGACCAACGAGCAGTACTTC; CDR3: CASSLYPGTNEQYF
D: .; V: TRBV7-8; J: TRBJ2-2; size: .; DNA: TGTGCCAGCAGCTTAGGGACGGCGAACACCGGGGAGCTGTTTTTT; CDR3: CASSLGTANTGELFF
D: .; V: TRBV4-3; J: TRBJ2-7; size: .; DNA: TGCGCCAGCAGCCAAGAAACCGAGGGGGGACAGCTAATGCAGTACGAGCAGTACTTC; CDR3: CASSQETEGGQLMQYEQYF
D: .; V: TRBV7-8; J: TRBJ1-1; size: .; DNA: TGTGCCAGCAGCTTGGGACAGAACACTGAAGCTTTCTTT; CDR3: CASSLGQNTEAFF
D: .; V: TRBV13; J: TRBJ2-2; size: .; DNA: TGTGCCAGCAGCTTAAGGGACACCGGGGAGCTGTTTTTT; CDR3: CASSLRDTGELFF
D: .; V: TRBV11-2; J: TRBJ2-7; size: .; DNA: TGTGCCAGCAGCTTAACCGAAGGCAGCTCCTACGAGCAGTACTTC; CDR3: CASSLTEGSSYEQYF
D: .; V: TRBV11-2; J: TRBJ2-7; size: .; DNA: TGTGCCAGCAGCTTAGGAGTTAGCCCGGGTTACGAGCAGTACTTC; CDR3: CASSLGVSPGYEQYF
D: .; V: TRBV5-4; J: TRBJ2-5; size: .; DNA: TGTGCCAGCAGCTTAGATCAAGAGACCCAGTACTTC; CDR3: CASSLDQETQYF
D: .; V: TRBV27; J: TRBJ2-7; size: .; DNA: TGTGCCAGCAGTTTAGGGGAGTCCTACGAGCAGTACTTC; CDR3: CASSLGESYEQYF
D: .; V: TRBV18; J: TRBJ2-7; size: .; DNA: TGTGCCAGCTCACCAACCGGGAGCGAAACCTACGAGCAGTACTTC; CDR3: CASSPTGSETYEQYF
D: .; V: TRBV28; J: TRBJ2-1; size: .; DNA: TGTGCCAGCACCCTTCTCCGGGAAAGGGCGGATGAGCAGTTCTTC; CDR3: CASTLLRERADEQFF
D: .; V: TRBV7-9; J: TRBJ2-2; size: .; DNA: TGTGCCAGCAGCTTAAGGGCGGGACGCCCAGAGAGGGAGCTGTTTTTT; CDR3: CASSLRAGRPERELFF
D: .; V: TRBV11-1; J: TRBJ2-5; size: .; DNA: TGTGCCAGCAGCCCCCGGAAGGGTAGTTTAATAGAGACCCAGTACTTC; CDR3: CASSPRKGSLIETQYF
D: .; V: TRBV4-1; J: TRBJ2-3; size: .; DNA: TGCGCCAGCAGCCATGCCTCGGGGGATACGCAGTATTTT; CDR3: CASSHASGDTQYF
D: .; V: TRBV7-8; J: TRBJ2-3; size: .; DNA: TGTGCCAGCAGCTTATCCCACAGCACAGATACGCAGTATTTT; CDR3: CASSLSHSTDTQYF
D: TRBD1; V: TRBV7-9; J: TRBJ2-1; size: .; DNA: TGTGCCAGCAGCGTGCCGGGACAGGGGTACAATGAGCAGTTCTTC; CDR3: CASSVPGQGYNEQFF